Below, 14 T cell receptor beta chains from the same sample are listed, as sequenced in a study of T cells after yellow fever vaccination (dated by TCRdb to between 2018 and 2021). In light of the paper, this sample's treatment or condition label describes: live attenuated yellow fever vaccine strain. The library was obtained by 5' RACE. Sequencer: Illumina NovaSeq 6000. In TCRdb, the public reads were trimmed at Q25 with fastp and aligned with MiXCR, with productive beta chains retained. Rows matching on CDR3 protein sequence are summarized as one entry with the most common DNA and genes. Present in this sample are 250,000 to 400,000 distinct CDR3 sequences, approximately 4.5% of which were seen just once. The ten top clones hold roughly a fifth of the sample. Sequencing used PBMCs, obtained 15 days after the yellow fever booster vaccination. The source of these receptors is a man aged 18-30 years who received the YFV17D yellow fever vaccine.

In this sample, this clonotype turned up many times. V is TRBV7-2 and J is TRBJ2-5; TRBD1 matches at 8 bases. V lost 4 bases and J lost 4; bases outside the gene matches: 17. Germline assignment: CDR1 SGHTA and CDR2 FQGNSA. CDR3 size: 18 residues. The CDR3 bases are TGTGCCAGCAGCTCAAGCGTTATAGCAGGGGGCATCGGAGAGACCCAGTACTTC. It translates to CASSSSVIAGGIGETQYF. Full variable domain (rest looked up from reference TRBV7-2 and TRBJ2-5): GAGVSQSPSNKVTEKGKDVELRCDPISGHTALYWYRQSLGQGLEFLIYFQGNSAPDKSGLPSDRFSAERTGGSVSTLTIQRTQQEDSAVYLCASSSSVIAGGIGETQYFGPGTRLLVL.

This clonotype has only a few counts. A junction end diverges from the germline sequence, so it may reflect a read error. This chain joins TRBV20-1 and TRBJ1-1; a weak D match, TRBD1 (5 bases). Germline CDR1 and CDR2: DFQATT and SNEGSKA (reference sequence). The CDR3 totals 14 residues. CDR3 amino acids: CSARGQRPNAEAFF. Here the CDR3 DNA reads TGCAGTGCTAGAGGACAGCGTCCGAACGCTGAAGCTTTCTTT.

This clonotype has a count of ten or more. This chain links TRBV7-8 with TRBJ1-1, with 8 bases that match TRBD1. The trim removed 3 bases at V and 2 bases at J, leaving 5 bases unmatched. This CDR3 comprises 15 residues. Per the germline V gene, CDR1 is SGHVS and CDR2 is FQNEAQ. CDR3 sequence reads: CASSLRTGINTEAFF. The CDR3 DNA reads as TGTGCCAGCAGCTTGAGGACAGGGATTAACACTGAAGCTTTCTTT.

This clonotype was detected only a few times. V and J are TRBV27 and TRBJ2-3, with D possibly being TRBD2 (7 bases). Germline V gene lookup returns CDR1 MNHEY and CDR2 SMNVEV (reference sequence). The CDR3 has 14 amino acids. Trimming removed 5 bases at V and 6 bases at J, with 15 bases between. The CDR3 here is CASSRAGAPDTQYF. CDR3 coding DNA: TGTGCCAGCAGTCGGGCGGGGGCGCCTGATACGCAGTATTTT.

This clonotype has a handful of counts. The chain links TRBV11-1 to TRBJ2-1, with TRBD2 matching 7 bases. The J segment lost 3 bases and the V segment lost 2 bases, leaving 4 bases of the junction unmatched. The CDR3 runs 15 residues. Per germline, CDR1 SGHAT and CDR2 FQDESV (reference sequence). As DNA, the CDR3 is TGTGCCAGCAGCTTACCCGCTAGCGGCTACAATGAGCAGTTCTTC. Translated: CASSLPASGYNEQFF.

In this sample, this clonotype turned up many times. This chain joins TRBV21-1 and TRBJ2-3; the D call of TRBD2 is as the table states it, not checked on the DNA. TRBV21-1 is flagged as a pseudogene. The CDR3 runs to 18 residues. Here the CDR3 reads CASSKTGRQGGSTDTQYF. CDR3 nucleotide sequence: TGTGCCAGCAGCAAAACTGGGCGGCAGGGCGGGAGCACAGATACGCAGTATTTT.

The chain is built from TRBV20-1 and TRBJ1-3; a possible D gene is TRBD1 (5 bases). This CDR3 has 15 amino acids. V gave up 7 bases and J gave up 1 base, with 17 bases separating them. Germline V gene sequence: CDR1 DFQATT, CDR2 SNEGSKA (reference sequence). Written as DNA, the CDR3 is TGCAGTGGTACCAAAGGGGCCCCATCTGGAAACACCATATATTTT. It codes for CSGTKGAPSGNTIYF.

This clonotype has a count of ten or more. CDR3 bases: TGCAGCGTGACGACGGAGAACACCGGGGAGCTGTTTTTT. Translating it yields CSVTTENTGELFF. This rearrangement joins TRBV29-1 to TRBJ2-2; D is uncertain. This CDR3 has 13 amino acids. From germline, CDR1 is SQVTM and CDR2 ANQGSEA. The V and J ends lost 6 bases and 1 base respectively, with 9 bases between them.

This clonotype was counted at least ten times. This chain joins TRBV12-3 or TRBV12-4 and TRBJ1-1, with unresolved D. The V gene lost 1 base and the J gene lost 3 bases, with 18 bases spanning the gap. The CDR3 extends over 17 amino acids. The CDR3 reads CASSLEEVAGWDTEAFF. CDR3 sequence (DNA): TGTGCCAGCAGTTTAGAGGAGGTGGCCGGCTGGGACACTGAAGCTTTCTTT.

The chain carries TRBV27 and TRBJ2-3; 9 positions match TRBD1. The length of the CDR3 is 17 residues. Per the germline V gene, CDR1 is MNHEY and CDR2 is SMNVEV (reference sequence). With 2 bases clipped from V and 3 bases from J, the junction kept 9 bases outside the gene matches. CDR3 nucleotides: TGTGCCAGCAGTTTAGCCGGGACAGGGATGATGACAGATACGCAGTATTTT. This sequence encodes CASSLAGTGMMTDTQYF.

Details on this clonotype: A much larger clone lies one base from this, so it may be a read error. J is TRBJ2-3 and V is TRBV7-3; 10 bases are a match to TRBD2. Germline V gene sequence: CDR1 SGHTA, CDR2 FQGTGA. V was clipped by 3 bases and J by 4 bases; unmatched bases: 4. This CDR3 has 15 residues. CDR3 nucleotide sequence: TGTGCCAGCAGCTTGAGCGGGGGGGACCCAGATACGCAGTATTTT. This translates into CASSLSGGDPDTQYF.

J is TRBJ1-5 and V is TRBV12-3 or TRBV12-4, with 9 bases aligning to TRBD1. Trimming at V came to 2 bases and at J to 7 bases, leaving 3 bases not matched to a gene. The CDR3 runs to 14 residues. The CDR3 nucleotides are TGTGCCAGCAGTTTACAGACAGGGGGGCAGCCCCAGCATTTT. The encoded protein is CASSLQTGGQPQHF.

The chain links TRBV4-3 to TRBJ1-2, with D uncertain. From germline, CDR1 is LGHNA and CDR2 YSLEER. With 1 base removed from V and 4 bases from J, the gap between germline ends came to 13 bases. The CDR3 runs to 15 residues. The CDR3 DNA is TGCGCCAGCAGCCAAGTAATTGGCGTCGGCTATGGCTACACCTTC. Its translation is CASSQVIGVGYGYTF.

This clonotype occurred a few times. J is TRBJ1-3 and V is TRBV28; D remains ambiguous. The CDR3 is 17 amino acids. Trimming pared 3 bases from V and 0 bases from J, leaving 15 bases between. Germline V gives CDR1 MDHEN, CDR2 SYDVKM. The CDR3 spells CASSLIGRARSGNTIYF. Here the CDR3 DNA reads TGTGCCAGCAGTTTGATTGGGAGGGCCCGCTCTGGAAACACCATATATTTT.